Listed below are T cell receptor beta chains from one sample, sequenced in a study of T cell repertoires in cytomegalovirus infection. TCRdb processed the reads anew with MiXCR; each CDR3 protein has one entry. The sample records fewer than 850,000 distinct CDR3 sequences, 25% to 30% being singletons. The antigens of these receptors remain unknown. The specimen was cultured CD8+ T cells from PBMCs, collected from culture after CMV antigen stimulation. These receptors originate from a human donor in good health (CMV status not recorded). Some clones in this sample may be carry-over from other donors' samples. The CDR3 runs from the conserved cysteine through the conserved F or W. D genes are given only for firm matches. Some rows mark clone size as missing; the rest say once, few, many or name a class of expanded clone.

TGTGCCAGCGGTCTAGACAGGGGTAGCCCAGATACGCAGTATTTT | CASGLDRGSPDTQYF | TRBJ2-3 | TRBD1 | TRBV6-1 | few
TGTGCCAGCAGTCGGCCTAGCGAGGTCCAAGAGACCCAGTACTTC | CASSRPSEVQETQYF | TRBJ2-5 | NA | TRBV7-9 | NA
TGTGCCAGCAGCGGAATAGCGGGGGAGATGTACAATGAGCAGTTCTTC | CASSGIAGEMYNEQFF | TRBJ2-1 | TRBD2 | TRBV7-9 | NA
TGTGCCAGTAATGCGGGGAGCTACGAGCAGTACTTC | CASNAGSYEQYF | TRBJ2-7 | NA | TRBV19 | NA
TGTGCCAGTAGTATGGCGGGTGCTAACACTGAAGCTTTCTTT | CASSMAGANTEAFF | TRBJ1-1 | NA | TRBV19 | few
TGCAGCGTTGGGGTGAATATGGACTTCTATGAAGCTTTCTTT | CSVGVNMDFYEAFF | TRBJ1-1 | NA | TRBV29-1 | NA
TGTGCCAGCAGTTACTCCACGACAGGGACTGAAGCTTTCTTT | CASSYSTTGTEAFF | TRBJ1-1 | TRBD1 | TRBV6-5 | NA
TGTGCCAGCAGGGATCAGTTCAATGAGCAGTTCTTC | CASRDQFNEQFF | TRBJ2-1 | NA | TRBV11-2 | few
TGTGCCACTGAACCCCAGGGGTCCTACTATGGCTACACCTTC | CATEPQGSYYGYTF | TRBJ1-2 | NA | TRBV2 | NA
TGCGTCAGCAGCTCATTGACAGGGGGGACCTACGAGCAGTACTTC | CVSSSLTGGTYEQYF | TRBJ2-7 | TRBD1 | TRBV5-8 | NA
TGTGCCAGCAGCTCTAGACAGGGAACTACGTACGAGCAGTACTTC | CASSSRQGTTYEQYF | TRBJ2-7 | TRBD1 | TRBV9 | NA
TGTGCCAGCAGCTTAGAGCGGGGCTATGAGCAGTTCTTC | CASSLERGYEQFF | TRBJ2-1 | TRBD2 | TRBV7-9 | many
TGTGCCAGCAGTTACAGGTCGAGCTCCTACAATGAGCAGTTCTTC | CASSYRSSSYNEQFF | TRBJ2-1 | NA | TRBV7-2 | many
TGTGCCAGCAGTGAATACGGGGGTTCCACAGATACGCAGTATTTT | CASSEYGGSTDTQYF | TRBJ2-3 | NA | TRBV25-1 | NA
TGTGCCAGCACCAGGGGGGGAGAGACCCAGTACTTC | CASTRGGETQYF | TRBJ2-5 | NA | TRBV6-2/TRBV6-3 | NA
TGCGCCAGCAGTCACGGGGGACCGATAAATCAGCCCCAGCATTTT | CASSHGGPINQPQHF | TRBJ1-5 | NA | TRBV23-1 | few
TGTGCCAGCAGCTCGGGCCGACCCCAAGATACGCAGTATTTT | CASSSGRPQDTQYF | TRBJ2-3 | NA | TRBV5-6 | NA
TGTGCCAGCAGTTATCCGGGACAGGGCTATGGCTACACCTTC | CASSYPGQGYGYTF | TRBJ1-2 | TRBD1 | TRBV7-2 | NA
TGTGCCAGCGGCCCCGGGGGGCGCGGGACTGAAGCTTTCTTT | CASGPGGRGTEAFF | TRBJ1-1 | NA | TRBV7-3 | few
TGTGCCAGTAGTAGGGGAATGACAGGGGTTTACAATGAGCAGTTCTTC | CASSRGMTGVYNEQFF | TRBJ2-1 | TRBD1 | TRBV19 | NA
TGTGCCAGCAGCCAAAGGACTTGGGACAGGGATGAAGCTTTCTTT | CASSQRTWDRDEAFF | TRBJ1-1 | TRBD1 | TRBV11-1 | few
TGTGCCAGCAGCCCGGTCAGCGGGCCATCCTACAATGAGCAGTTCTTC | CASSPVSGPSYNEQFF | TRBJ2-1 | NA | TRBV3-1 | few
TGTGCCAGCGGAGACAGGGGGCACGGAAACTATGGCTACACCTTC | CASGDRGHGNYGYTF | TRBJ1-2 | TRBD1 | TRBV6-2/TRBV6-3 | many
TGTGCCAGCAGCTCGACAGGGGGAGGGGAACTGTTTTTT | CASSSTGGGELFF | TRBJ1-4 | TRBD1 | TRBV7-8 | many